This is a list of T cell receptor beta chains from one sample in a study of blood T cell repertoires in COVID-19. TCRdb keeps only in-frame clones here, not all; method: immunoSEQ multiplex PCR. The sample gives hundreds of thousands of clones, over 75% of which show up once; 2.4% is in the top ten. Sample: PBMCs or T cells enriched from blood (not recorded which). The receptors shown here come from a woman between 18 and 29 years old who had recovered from COVID-19. Each CDR3 is given with its conserved first and last residue. Fields, in order: J gene, V gene, D gene, clone size, CDR3 DNA, CDR3 protein. D genes are given only for firm matches. Rows may omit the clone size; those that give it use once, few, many or a size class.

>TRBJ1-5|TRBV19|.|.
TGTGCCAGTAGTATTGTCGGACAGAGCAATCAGCCCCAGCATTTT
CASSIVGQSNQPQHF
>TRBJ2-7|TRBV3-1/TRBV3-2|TRBD1|once
TGTGCCAGCAGCCACTATCGGACAGGGGGCTTCCACGAGCAGTACTTC
CASSHYRTGGFHEQYF
>TRBJ2-1|TRBV7-9|.|.
TGTGCCAGCAGCTTACCCCCTGATGAGCAGTTCTTC
CASSLPPDEQFF
>TRBJ2-5|TRBV5-1|.|.
TGCGCCAGCGCGGTGACAGGCGGGCAAGAGACCCAGTACTTC
CASAVTGGQETQYF
>TRBJ2-3|TRBV3-1/TRBV3-2|TRBD2|.
TGTGCCAGCAGCCCACTAGGACTAGCGGGGGGGCGCACAGATACGCAGTATTTT
CASSPLGLAGGRTDTQYF
>TRBJ2-3|TRBV5-1|TRBD2|.
TGCGCCAGCAGTTTACTAGCGGGGTCCATAAGCACAGATACGCAGTATTTT
CASSLLAGSISTDTQYF
>TRBJ2-1|TRBV5-1|TRBD1|.
TGCGCCAGCAGCGGCCGAGGACAGGGGCCCCCCGATGAGCAGTTCTTC
CASSGRGQGPPDEQFF
>TRBJ2-3|TRBV7-8|TRBD2|once
TGTGCCAGCAGCTCGGGACTAGCGGAGATGAAGTATTTT
CASSSGLAEMKYF
>TRBJ2-1|TRBV5-1|.|.
TGCGCCAGCCGGACAGCCTTAGGAGAGCAGTTCTTC
CASRTALGEQFF
>TRBJ2-7|TRBV6-5|.|.
TGTGCCAGCAGACCGACGGGGGACTCCTACGAGCAGTACTTC
CASRPTGDSYEQYF
>TRBJ1-5|TRBV19|.|.
TGTGCCAGCGAGGGTTACAATCAGCCCCAGCATTTT
CASEGYNQPQHF
>TRBJ2-1|TRBV30|TRBD2|.
TGTGCCTGGAGTTCCGCTAGCGGGGGAGGAGCAAGAACCTACAATGAGCAGTTCTTC
CAWSSASGGGARTYNEQFF
>TRBJ1-1|TRBV5-1|TRBD1|.
TGCGCCAGCAGCTTGAGCAGGGGGATGAACACTGAAGCTTTCTTT
CASSLSRGMNTEAFF
>TRBJ2-3|TRBV4-1|.|.
TGCGCCAGCAGCGAGGAGGACTACAATACGCAGTATTTT
CASSEEDYNTQYF
>TRBJ1-3|TRBV12-3/TRBV12-4|.|.
TGTGCCAGCAGTTTGAGGGATGACACCATATATTTT
CASSLRDDTIYF
>TRBJ1-5|TRBV6-6|.|.
TGTGCCAGCAGTTACGACAGTTATAGCAATCAGCCCCAGCATTTT
CASSYDSYSNQPQHF
>TRBJ1-2|TRBV5-6|.|.
TGTGCCAGCAGCTTGGACGCCCGCGAGCGTGGCTACACCTTC
CASSLDARERGYTF
>TRBJ2-2|TRBV19|TRBD2|.
TGTGCCAGTAGTATTCGGCGGGGGGGAAGCACCGGGGAGCTGTTTTTT
CASSIRRGGSTGELFF
>TRBJ1-2|TRBV6-6|TRBD1|.
TGTGCCACCTCGACAGGGTCAAATGGCTACACCTTC
CATSTGSNGYTF
>TRBJ1-2|TRBV5-1|TRBD1|once
TGCGCCAGCAGCTTCACAGGGGGCCGGATTGTAGATGGCTACACCTTC
CASSFTGGRIVDGYTF
>TRBJ1-6|TRBV7-9|TRBD1|.
TGTGCCAGCAGCCGGGACAGGGGACACTCACCCCTCCACTTT
CASSRDRGHSPLHF
>TRBJ2-5|TRBV6-5|.|.
TGTGCCAGCAGTTTAATTCAGGGAGAGACCCAGTACTTC
CASSLIQGETQYF
>TRBJ2-2|TRBV5-1|TRBD1|.
TGCGCCAGCAGCACCGGGACAGGGGGCGCCCCCGGGGAGCTGTTTTTT
CASSTGTGGAPGELFF
>TRBJ2-7|TRBV27|TRBD1|.
TGTGCCAGCAGTATACAGGGGGCGGCCCACGAGCAGTACTTC
CASSIQGAAHEQYF
>TRBJ2-5|TRBV6-5|TRBD2|.
TGTGCCAGCGGAGGGAGCGGGGGGTCGGAGACCCAGTACTTC
CASGGSGGSETQYF
>TRBJ2-1|TRBV5-1|TRBD2|.
TGCGCCAGCAGCACCCCTAGCGGGGCGTCCTACAATGAGCAGTTCTTC
CASSTPSGASYNEQFF
>TRBJ1-1|TRBV27|TRBD1|.
TGTGCCAGCAGTGTGCTTGGGACAGGGCCCATAGCTTTCTTT
CASSVLGTGPIAFF
>TRBJ1-5|TRBV4-2|.|.
TGTGCCAGCAGCCAAGATCCAGGGGCGACTCAGCCCCAGCATTTT
CASSQDPGATQPQHF
>TRBJ1-5|TRBV6-2/TRBV6-3|TRBD1|.
TGTGCCAGCAGTCATGGGAAGTTAAGGACAGGGGGGAGAAATCAGCCCCAGCATTTT
CASSHGKLRTGGRNQPQHF